These 23 T cell receptor beta chains came from one sample sequenced in a study of T-cell memory formation after mild COVID-19. TCRdb reprocessed the 5' RACE reads via MiXCR and lists one record per CDR3 protein. The data hold 300,000 to 400,000 distinct CDR3 sequences, with about 16% observed a single time. The specimen sequenced was PBMCs or a T cell subset sorted from them (not recorded which). All receptors come from a man younger than 35 who had mild COVID-19 (a few samples of this study predate the infection). Cell type and time point are not known.

This clonotype was observed a few times. The chain carries TRBV20-1 and TRBJ1-1, with D perhaps TRBD1 (6 bases). Per germline, CDR1 DFQATT and CDR2 SNEGSKA (reference sequence). The V end was cut by 6 bases, the J end by 3 bases, with 17 bases between. CDR3 size: 14 residues. The CDR3 loop reads CSAPTGLRDTEAFF. The CDR3 DNA reads as TGCAGTGCCCCGACAGGACTTCGGGACACTGAAGCTTTCTTT.

The J gene is TRBJ1-5, the V gene TRBV28, with TRBD1 identical over 12 bases. CDR1 and CDR2 (germline): MDHEN, SYDVKM. J was trimmed by 5 bases and V by 3 bases; bases with no gene match: 2. The CDR3 consists of 15 residues. CDR3 region: CASSFGTGGYQPQHF. The CDR3 nucleotides read TGTGCCAGCAGTTTTGGGACAGGGGGCTATCAGCCCCAGCATTTT.

The V and J genes are TRBV3-1 and TRBJ1-1; 11 bases line up with TRBD1. Germline-derived CDR1 and CDR2 are LGHDT and YNNKEL (reference sequence). The CDR3 loop spans 15 amino acids. With V trimmed by 6 bases and J by 4 bases, 7 bases remained unmatched. The CDR3 bases are TGTGCCAGCAGGACCTCCGGGACAGGGGGCACTGAAGCTTTCTTT. Amino acid sequence: CASRTSGTGGTEAFF.

The rearrangement joins TRBV5-1 to TRBJ2-7, with D hard to call. Germline V lookup: CDR1 SGHRS, CDR2 YFSETQ. The CDR3 extends over 15 amino acids. V was pared by 4 bases and J by 3 bases, with 17 bases between. CDR3 residues: CASSGSQMGYYEQYF. The DNA for the CDR3 is TGCGCCAGCAGCGGCTCCCAGATGGGGTACTACGAGCAGTACTTC.

This chain uses TRBV4-1 with TRBJ2-7; D ambiguous. This CDR3 spans 14 amino acids. Trimming took 4 bases from V and 3 from J, leaving 13 bases between them. Germline CDR1 and CDR2: MGHRA and YSYEKL. As DNA, the CDR3 is TGCGCCAGCAGCCCCACCCCGGGCATCTACGAGCAGTACGTC. Translating gives CASSPTPGIYEQYV.

The chain is built from TRBV27 and TRBJ1-5; no reliable D call. The V end lost 5 bases, the J end lost 2 bases, and 10 bases lay between the germline ends. Germline-derived CDR1 and CDR2 are MNHEY and SMNVEV (reference sequence). The CDR3 totals 14 residues. CDR3 in amino acids: CASSRAMGNQPQHF. For the CDR3, the DNA is TGTGCCAGCAGTCGGGCGATGGGCAATCAGCCCCAGCATTTT.

This clonotype showed up many times. J is TRBJ2-3 and V is TRBV6-1; TRBD2 matches at 11 bases. Looked up from germline, CDR1 is MNHNS and CDR2 is SASEGT. This CDR3 comprises 14 residues. After removal of 10 bases from V and 4 bases from J, the junction contained 7 bases not matched to a gene. The CDR3 region is CATHSGGDADTQYF. CDR3 coding DNA: TGTGCCACTCATAGCGGGGGGGATGCAGATACGCAGTATTTT.

The J gene is TRBJ1-2, the V gene TRBV7-2; TRBD1 matches 7 bases. Losses at the gene ends were 4 bases for V and 8 bases for J; bases not matched to a gene: 10. CDR3 size: 14 residues. The germline V gene has CDR1 SGHTA and CDR2 FQGNSA. The CDR3 region has the DNA TGTGCCAGCAGCTGGAGGGAGGGGGCTGAGGGCTACACCTTC. This encodes CASSWREGAEGYTF.

This clonotype was counted a few times. This rearrangement joins TRBV19 to TRBJ1-1; no firm D call. This CDR3 contains 12 residues. Germline lookup yields CDR1 LNHDA and CDR2 SQIVND (reference sequence). Deletions cut 7 bases from V and 2 bases from J, with 8 bases between. The CDR3 DNA follows: TGTGCCAGTAAGGAGACCAACACTGAAGCTTTCTTT. Residues: CASKETNTEAFF.

The J gene is TRBJ2-3, the V gene TRBV12-3 or TRBV12-4; 8 bases match TRBD2. V lost 6 bases and J lost 1; bases outside the gene matches: 9. The CDR3 has 16 amino acids. The CDR3 DNA reads as TGTGCCAGCAGACTCCGGGGAGCGGGGGGCACAGATACGCAGTATTTT. The encoded protein is CASRLRGAGGTDTQYF.

The gene calls are TRBV9 and TRBJ1-2; D gene ambiguous. The V and J ends lost 0 bases and 7 bases respectively, with 13 bases between them. The CDR3 loop spans 14 amino acids. Germline loops: CDR1 SGDLS, CDR2 YYNGEE. Written as DNA, the CDR3 is TGTGCCAGCAGCGTAGCCGGACCTGGGAGTGGCTACACCTTC. The encoded protein is CASSVAGPGSGYTF.

The genes are TRBV7-2 and TRBJ2-7; D might be TRBD1 or TRBD2, each matching 6 bases. Germline V gives CDR1 SGHTA, CDR2 FQGNSA. The CDR3 runs to 14 residues. The germline V and J ends were trimmed by 3 bases and 4 bases, with 13 bases remaining between them. The CDR3 spells CASSFVGAGYEQYF. CDR3 DNA: TGTGCCAGCAGCTTCGTGGGGGCGGGGTACGAGCAGTACTTC.

There are a few counts of this clonotype. The CDR3 bases are TGTGCCAGCAGTTACCCCCACGAACTCACAGATACGCAGTATTTT. As protein: CASSYPHELTDTQYF. The chain has TRBV6-2 or TRBV6-3 and TRBJ2-3, with D uncertain. The CDR3 has 15 residues. Germline V lookup: CDR1 MNHEY, CDR2 SVGEGT. V lost 2 bases and J 2 bases, leaving 11 bases between the germline ends.

This chain connects TRBV7-2 to TRBJ2-5; 8 bases line up with TRBD2. V was clipped by 5 bases and J by 5 bases; unmatched bases: 13. This CDR3 spans 16 amino acids. Germline V gives CDR1 SGHTA, CDR2 FQGNSA. CDR3 in DNA: TGTGCCAGCAGCCCTCAACCCGGGGGGGCTGGGGAGACCCAGTACTTC. This codes for CASSPQPGGAGETQYF.

The chain links TRBV5-5 to TRBJ1-2; 11 bases are a match to TRBD1. This CDR3 comprises 15 residues. Germline-derived CDR1 and CDR2 are SGHKS and YYEKEE (reference sequence). Unmatched junction bases numbered 7, after V lost 7 bases and J lost 2 bases. The CDR3 spells CASGSDRGRNYGYTF. The CDR3, as DNA: TGTGCCAGCGGATCGGACAGGGGGCGCAACTATGGCTACACCTTC.

This clonotype has a handful of counts. The chain recombines TRBV2 with TRBJ2-7, with D maybe TRBD1 (5 bases). Per germline, CDR1 SNHLY and CDR2 FYNNEI. CDR3 length: 14 amino acids. The V and J ends lost 10 bases and 1 base respectively, with 17 bases between them. CDR3 in amino acids: CATLRGPGSYEQYF. The DNA of the CDR3 is TGTGCCACCCTAAGGGGTCCAGGGTCCTACGAGCAGTACTTC. The variable domain in full, with the rest retrieved from reference TRBV2 and TRBJ2-7, is EPEVTQTPSHQVTQMGQEVILRCVPISNHLYFYWYRQILGQKVEFLVSFYNNEISEKSEIFDDQFSVERPDGSNFTLKIRSTKLEDSAMYFCATLRGPGSYEQYFGPGTRLTVT.

The chain recombines TRBV21-1 with TRBJ1-5; the tabulated D call, TRBD1, remains unverified against the DNA. TRBV21-1 is termed a pseudogene. This CDR3 comprises 15 residues. The CDR3 sequence: CASSLYRGHNQPQHF. The CDR3 DNA follows: TGTGCCAGCAGCTTGTACAGGGGTCACAATCAGCCCCAGCATTTT.

The V and J genes are TRBV9 and TRBJ2-5, with 12 bases fitting TRBD2. Germline V gives CDR1 SGDLS, CDR2 YYNGEE. The CDR3 is 17 residues long. J lost 0 bases, V lost 3 bases, and 6 bases had no gene match. CDR3 sequence (DNA): TGTGCCAGCAGCGCCGGACTAGCGGGGAGGTACCAAGAGACCCAGTACTTC. This codes for CASSAGLAGRYQETQYF.

The V and J genes are TRBV20-1 and TRBJ1-3; weak D call: TRBD1 (5 bases). There are 15 residues in the CDR3. Germline CDR1 reads DFQATT; CDR2 reads SNEGSKA (reference sequence). Trimming pared 1 base from V and 4 bases from J, leaving 14 bases between. CDR3 region: CSARGTSGGGNTIYF. The DNA of the CDR3 is TGCAGTGCTAGAGGGACCTCCGGGGGAGGAAACACCATATATTTT.

The V gene is TRBV4-1, the J gene TRBJ2-7, with D possibly TRBD1 on 5 matching bases. V lost 4 bases and J lost 1, with 14 bases in between. This CDR3 contains 15 residues. CDR1 and CDR2 from the germline V gene are MGHRA and YSYEKL. The CDR3 coding sequence is TGCGCCAGCAGCCGACAGAGTGGGGTTTCCTACGAGCAGTACTTC. Its translation: CASSRQSGVSYEQYF.

This clonotype was observed at least ten times. This rearrangement joins TRBV7-2 to TRBJ1-6; the D is unclear. The CDR3 is 12 residues long. Trimming cost V 5 bases and J 6 bases, with 5 bases left between them. Germline CDR1 reads SGHTA; CDR2 reads FQGNSA. The CDR3 DNA follows: TGTGCCAGCAGCCCAACTAATTCACCCCTCCACTTT. Translated, it gives CASSPTNSPLHF. Full variable domain (missing parts from reference TRBV7-2 and TRBJ1-6): GAGVSQSPSNKVTEKGKDVELRCDPISGHTALYWYRQSLGQGLEFLIYFQGNSAPDKSGLPSDRFSAERTGGSVSTLTIQRTQQEDSAVYLCASSPTNSPLHFGNGTRLTVT.

This clonotype came up many times. The junction departs from the called germline gene at one end, perhaps through a read error. CDR3 sequence (DNA): TGTGCCACCAGCAGACCACCGGACACCCACAACTTCTTC. Translation: CATSRPPDTHNFF. The chain recombines TRBV15 with TRBJ1-2; D might be TRBD1 (5 bases). CDR3 length: 13 amino acids. Per germline, CDR1 LNHNV and CDR2 YYDKDF (reference sequence).

The CDR3 here is CASSSGEGAGGYTF. CDR3 DNA sequence: TGCGCCAGCAGCTCGGGAGAGGGAGCAGGTGGCTACACCTTC. The chain employs TRBV5-1 and TRBJ1-2; D gene uncertain. The V end lost 3 bases, the J end lost 7 bases, and 16 bases lay between the germline ends. Germline V CDR1 and CDR2: SGHRS, YFSETQ. CDR3 length equals 14 residues.